This T cell receptor beta chain is drawn from a study of cytomegalovirus exposure and HLA in healthy donors. Study in general: The approximately 120 validation repertoires used the same platform as the 666 first-cohort repertoires, a later analysis reported.

The donors were in the approximately 120-subject validation cohort; that cohort was separate from the roughly 700-subject first cohort. With respect to this clone: The antigen remains undetermined.

The germline V and J ends were trimmed by 4 bases and 1 base, with 11 bases remaining between them. The germline CDR1 and CDR2 sequences are SGHRS and YFSETQ. The length of the CDR3 is 15 residues. The study's findings and limits: Reports described diagnosis of cytomegalovirus status by the classifier as highly specific and sensitive. A few CMV-associated chains proved CMV antigen-specific in vitro.

Clones were sequenced by immunoSEQ multiplex PCR, and TCRdb holds only the in-frame ones, with some missing. The sample includes some 230,000 clones, about 93% of them seen just once. The clonotype comes from a woman between 18 and 29 years old in good health and CMV-seronegative. The V gene is TRBV5-1, the J gene TRBJ2-2; D is perhaps TRBD2 (5 bases). Sequencing was carried out using PBMCs. CDR3 nucleotides: TGCGCCAGCAGCCGGGGTGGGCGGAACACCGGGGAGCTGTTTTTT. Translated: CASSRGGRNTGELFF.